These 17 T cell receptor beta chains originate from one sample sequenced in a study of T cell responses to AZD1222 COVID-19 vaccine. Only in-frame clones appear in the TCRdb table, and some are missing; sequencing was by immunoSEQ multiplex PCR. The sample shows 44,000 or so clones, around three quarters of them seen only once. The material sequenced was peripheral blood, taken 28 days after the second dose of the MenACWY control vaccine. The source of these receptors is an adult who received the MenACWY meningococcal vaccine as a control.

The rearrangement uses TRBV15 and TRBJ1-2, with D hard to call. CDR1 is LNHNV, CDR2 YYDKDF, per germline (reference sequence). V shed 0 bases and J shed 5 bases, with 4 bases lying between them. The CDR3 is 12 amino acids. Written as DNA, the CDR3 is TGTGCCACCAGCAGAGATACGTATGGCTACACCTTC. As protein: CATSRDTYGYTF.

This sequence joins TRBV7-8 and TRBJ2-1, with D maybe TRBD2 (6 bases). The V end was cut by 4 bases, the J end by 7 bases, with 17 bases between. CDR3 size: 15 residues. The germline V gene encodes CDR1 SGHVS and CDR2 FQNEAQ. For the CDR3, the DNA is TGTGCCAGCAGCTCCTGGGGCGGAGGGGTGAATGAGCAGTTCTTC. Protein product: CASSSWGGGVNEQFF.

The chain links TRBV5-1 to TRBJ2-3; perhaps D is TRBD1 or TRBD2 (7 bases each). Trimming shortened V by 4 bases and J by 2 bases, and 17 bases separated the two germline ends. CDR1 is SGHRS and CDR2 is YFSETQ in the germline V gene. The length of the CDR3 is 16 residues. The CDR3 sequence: CASSRRAGQTTDTQYF. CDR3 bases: TGCGCCAGCAGCCGACGAGCGGGACAGACCACAGATACGCAGTATTTT. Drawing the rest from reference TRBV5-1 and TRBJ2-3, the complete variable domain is KAGVTQTPRYLIKTRGQQVTLSCSPISGHRSVSWYQQTPGQGLQFLFEYFSETQRNKGNFPGRFSGRQFSNSRSEMNVSTLELGDSALYLCASSRRAGQTTDTQYFGPGTRLTVL.

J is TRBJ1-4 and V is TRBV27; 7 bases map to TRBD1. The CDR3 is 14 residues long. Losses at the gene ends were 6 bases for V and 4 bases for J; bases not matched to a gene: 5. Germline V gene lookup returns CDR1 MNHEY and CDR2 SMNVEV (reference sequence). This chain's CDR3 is CASRGTAVNEKLFF. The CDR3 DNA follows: TGTGCCAGCAGAGGGACAGCGGTTAATGAAAAACTGTTTTTT.

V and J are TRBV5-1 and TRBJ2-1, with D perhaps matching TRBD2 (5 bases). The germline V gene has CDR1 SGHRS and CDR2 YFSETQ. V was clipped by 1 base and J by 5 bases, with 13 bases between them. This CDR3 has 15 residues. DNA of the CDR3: TGCGCCAGCAGCTTGAGAATCGGGGTGAACAATGAGCAGTTCTTC. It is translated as CASSLRIGVNNEQFF.

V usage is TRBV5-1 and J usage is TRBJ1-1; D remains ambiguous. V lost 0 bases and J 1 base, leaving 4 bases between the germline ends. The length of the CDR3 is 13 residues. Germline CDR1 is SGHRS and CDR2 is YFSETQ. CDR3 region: CASSLEQNTEAFF. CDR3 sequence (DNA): TGCGCCAGCAGCTTGGAACAGAACACTGAAGCTTTCTTT. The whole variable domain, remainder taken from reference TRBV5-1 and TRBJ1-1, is KAGVTQTPRYLIKTRGQQVTLSCSPISGHRSVSWYQQTPGQGLQFLFEYFSETQRNKGNFPGRFSGRQFSNSRSEMNVSTLELGDSALYLCASSLEQNTEAFFGQGTRLTVV.

The CDR3 bases are TGTGCCACCGACAGGGGGCAAGTGGGAACTGAAGCTTTCTTT. Its protein product is CATDRGQVGTEAFF. The chain joins TRBV19 to TRBJ1-1, with 10 bases lining up with TRBD1. The length of the CDR3 is 14 residues. Trimming removed 10 bases from V and 5 bases from J; junction bases left unmatched: 10. The germline V gene encodes CDR1 LNHDA and CDR2 SQIVND (reference sequence).

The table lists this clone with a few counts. DNA for the CDR3: TGCGCCAGCAGTGATTTCCCGAACACTGAAGCTTTCTTT. This gives the protein CASSDFPNTEAFF. This chain uses TRBV10-2 with TRBJ1-1; D gene uncertain. CDR1 and CDR2 from the germline V gene are WSHSY and SAAADI. Trimming shortened V by 3 bases and J by 1 base, and 6 bases separated the two germline ends. The CDR3 sequence is 13 residues long.

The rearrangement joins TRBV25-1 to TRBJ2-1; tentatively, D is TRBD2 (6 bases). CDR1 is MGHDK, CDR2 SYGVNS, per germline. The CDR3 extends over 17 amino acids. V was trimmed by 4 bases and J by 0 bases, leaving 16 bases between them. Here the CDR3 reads CASSAGRRASSYNEQFF. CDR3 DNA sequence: TGTGCCAGCAGTGCAGGGAGGCGAGCGAGCTCCTACAATGAGCAGTTCTTC.

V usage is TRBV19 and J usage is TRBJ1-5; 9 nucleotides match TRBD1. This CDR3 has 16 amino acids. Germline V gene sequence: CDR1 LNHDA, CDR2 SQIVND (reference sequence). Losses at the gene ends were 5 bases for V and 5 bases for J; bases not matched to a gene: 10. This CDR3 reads CASSPLGQGPYQPQHF. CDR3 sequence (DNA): TGTGCCAGTAGTCCCCTGGGACAGGGACCTTATCAGCCCCAGCATTTT.

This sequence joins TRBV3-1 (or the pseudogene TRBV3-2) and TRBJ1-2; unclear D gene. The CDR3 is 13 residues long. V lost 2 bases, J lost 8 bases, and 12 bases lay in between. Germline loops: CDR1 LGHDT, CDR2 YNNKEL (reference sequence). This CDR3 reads CASSQPAGLGYTF. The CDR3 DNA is TGTGCCAGCAGCCAACCCGCAGGCCTGGGCTACACCTTC.

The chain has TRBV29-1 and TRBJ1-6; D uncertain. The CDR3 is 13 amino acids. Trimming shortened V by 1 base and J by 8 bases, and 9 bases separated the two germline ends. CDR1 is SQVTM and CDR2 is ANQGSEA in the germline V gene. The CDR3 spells CSVEVQADSPLHF. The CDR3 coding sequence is TGCAGCGTTGAAGTTCAGGCAGATTCACCCCTCCACTTT.

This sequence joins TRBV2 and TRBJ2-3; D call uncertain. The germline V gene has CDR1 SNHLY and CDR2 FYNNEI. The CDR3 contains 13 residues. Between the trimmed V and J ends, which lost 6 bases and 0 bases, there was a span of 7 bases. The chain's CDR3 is CASSALSTDTQYF. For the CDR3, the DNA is TGTGCCAGCAGCGCCCTAAGCACAGATACGCAGTATTTT.

DNA of the CDR3: TGTGCCAGTAGCCCCACAGGCCGCGCCGACCAAGAGACCCAGTACTTC. Its translation is CASSPTGRADQETQYF. The chain recombines TRBV19 with TRBJ2-5, with D tentatively TRBD1 (5 bases). The germline CDR1 and CDR2 sequences are LNHDA and SQIVND (reference sequence). Trimming took 6 bases from V and 0 from J, leaving 17 bases between them. This CDR3 is built from 16 residues.

The CDR3: CASSPLLAGGGEQYF. CDR3 DNA sequence: TGTGCCAGCAGCCCCTTACTAGCGGGAGGCGGCGAGCAGTACTTC. V gene TRBV3-1 (or the pseudogene TRBV3-2) combines with J gene TRBJ2-7; 12 nucleotides align to TRBD2. The CDR3 runs to 15 residues. CDR1 is LGHDT and CDR2 is YNNKEL in the germline V gene (reference sequence). The trim removed 4 bases at V and 6 bases at J, leaving 7 bases unmatched.

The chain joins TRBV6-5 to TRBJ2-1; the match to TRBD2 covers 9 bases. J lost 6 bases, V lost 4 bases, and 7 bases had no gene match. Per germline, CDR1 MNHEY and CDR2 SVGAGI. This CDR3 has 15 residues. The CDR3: CASSSPSGASNEQFF. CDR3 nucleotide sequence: TGTGCCAGCAGTTCTCCTAGCGGGGCTTCCAATGAGCAGTTCTTC.

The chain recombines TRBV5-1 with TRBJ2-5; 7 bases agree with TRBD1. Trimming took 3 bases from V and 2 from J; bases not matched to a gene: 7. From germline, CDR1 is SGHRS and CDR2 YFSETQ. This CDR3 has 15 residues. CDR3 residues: CASSYTGTVQETQYF. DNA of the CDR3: TGCGCCAGCAGCTATACCGGGACAGTACAAGAGACCCAGTACTTC. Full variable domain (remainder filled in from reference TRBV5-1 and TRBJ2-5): KAGVTQTPRYLIKTRGQQVTLSCSPISGHRSVSWYQQTPGQGLQFLFEYFSETQRNKGNFPGRFSGRQFSNSRSEMNVSTLELGDSALYLCASSYTGTVQETQYFGPGTRLLVL.